This T cell receptor beta chain was identified in a study of blood T cell repertoires in COVID-19. About the study: Samples representing acute and convalescent COVID-19 were sourced from the United States, Italy and Spain. T cells, B-cell-depleted T cells, or PBMCs provided the cDNA or gDNA that served as material.

Original processing notes: Researchers report that nucleated cell counts were estimated from reference gene primer amplification. The table came from immunoSEQ multiplex PCR; TCRdb's copy has only in-frame clones and leaves some out. That table gives V, J and clone size, and the DNA gave D and trimming. Of around 200,000 clones in the sample, around four fifths are singletons; the top ten hold 8.5% to 10%. The V end was cut by 10 bases, the J end by 6 bases, with 16 bases between. Germline CDR1 and CDR2: ENHRY and SYGVKD. This CDR3 is 13 amino acids long. The receptor's source is a man aged 35 to 55 with active or convalescent COVID-19. V is TRBV10-3 and J is TRBJ1-5, with D unclear. Input material: peripheral blood. In nucleotides, the CDR3 is TGTGCCACCACCCTTAATGAGGGTCAGCCCCAGCATTTT. This translates into CATTLNEGQPQHF.